The clone carrying this T cell receptor beta chain was counted between two and nine times. Antigen specificity is unknown. The sample belongs to a study of CD8 T cells in ankylosing spondylitis. General observations from the study: There were earlier reports of some motif variants in reactive arthritis synovial fluid and blood. It was reported that disease-linked clones were significantly enriched in matched ankylosing spondylitis synovial fluid. Several highly homologous variants made up a TCR beta motif that seemed to typify ankylosing spondylitis blood.

Germline V gene lookup returns CDR1 ENHRY and CDR2 SYGVKD. This CDR3 region has 15 residues. V trimming: 2 bases; J trimming: 1 base; junction bases outside the gene matches: 5. In making TCR beta libraries, quantitative 5'-RACE with molecular barcodes was used. TCRdb re-called the 5' RACE reads with MiXCR, one entry per CDR3 protein. This table holds hundreds of thousands of distinct CDR3 sequences, less than 25% found once. Sequenced input: blood, either unsorted or a sorted T cell fraction (not recorded which). This sequence joins TRBV10-3 and TRBJ2-7; 7 bases agree with TRBD2. The TCR originated in a female donor with ankylosing spondylitis or in good health (not recorded which). The CDR3 DNA follows: TGTGCCATCAGTGAGGGGCTAGCGGAGTCCTACGAGCAGTACTTC. Translated: CAISEGLAESYEQYF.